This T cell receptor (beta chain) appears in the sequencing data of a study of cytomegalovirus exposure and HLA in healthy donors. V gave up 0 bases and J gave up 6 bases, with 16 bases separating them. The CDR3 totals 16 residues. Germline CDR1 and CDR2: SGDLS and YYNGEE. The study's findings and limits: Upon later analysis, HLA-associated TCR beta chains proved more clonally expanded than other, equally common chains. Three CMV-associated chains proved CMV antigen-specific in vitro. Immune exposure was documented only through CMV serostatus.

A remark on this clone: Its specificity is unknown.

The PCR ran on 60 Vbeta and 13 Jbeta primers. Some clones are missing from TCRdb's copy, which holds only in-frame ones; the method was immunoSEQ multiplex PCR. Among roughly 200,000 clones listed, around 73% were seen once. The sample taken for sequencing was PBMCs. The TCR originated in a woman in her twenties or thirties in good health and CMV-seronegative. The J gene is TRBJ2-1, the V gene TRBV9, with D possibly matching TRBD2 (5 bases). As DNA, the CDR3 is TGTGCCAGCAGCGTAGTGACTAACTTCATCCTCAATGAGCAGTTCTTC. It is translated as CASSVVTNFILNEQFF.